A single sample gave rise to the 24 T cell receptor beta chains below, sequenced in a study of blood T cell repertoires in COVID-19. Profiled with immunoSEQ multiplex PCR; TCRdb holds only in-frame clones, not every one. The profile shows 150,000 or so clones, about 90% of them singletons. Sample: PBMCs or T cells enriched from blood (not recorded which). These receptors were collected from a human donor with acute COVID-19. The donor label of this sample is uncertain.

V and J are TRBV6-5 and TRBJ2-5, with a tentative D call TRBD2 (6 bases). This CDR3 contains 14 residues. Trimming cost V 2 bases and J 4 bases, with 11 bases left between them. Germline CDR1 MNHEY, CDR2 SVGAGI. The CDR3 is CASSYAGRRETQYF. The CDR3 nucleotides read TGTGCCAGCAGTTACGCGGGGCGGCGAGAGACCCAGTACTTC.

The chain links TRBV2 to TRBJ1-5, with TRBD1 as a possible D gene (5 bases). The CDR3 extends over 14 amino acids. Between the trimmed V and J ends, which lost 7 bases and 4 bases, there was a span of 14 bases. The V gene's germline CDR1 is SNHLY and CDR2 FYNNEI. CDR3 DNA: TGTGCCAGCACGGGCAGGGTAGGAAATCAGCCCCAGCATTTT. Protein: CASTGRVGNQPQHF.

This rearrangement joins TRBV5-1 to TRBJ2-7; TRBD1 might be the D (6 bases). V lost 4 bases to trimming and J lost 0 bases, with 20 bases between them. The CDR3 length is 17 residues. Germline V lookup: CDR1 SGHRS, CDR2 YFSETQ. CDR3 in DNA: TGCGCCAGCAGCGGGACAAAACTCTCAAAGGGCTCCTACGAGCAGTACTTC. Translated, it gives CASSGTKLSKGSYEQYF. The full variable domain, in which reference TRBV5-1 and TRBJ2-7 provide the parts outside the CDR3, is KAGVTQTPRYLIKTRGQQVTLSCSPISGHRSVSWYQQTPGQGLQFLFEYFSETQRNKGNFPGRFSGRQFSNSRSEMNVSTLELGDSALYLCASSGTKLSKGSYEQYFGPGTRLTVT.

This sequence joins TRBV7-8 and TRBJ2-2; D perhaps matches TRBD1 (8 bases). CDR1 is SGHVS and CDR2 is FQNEAQ in the germline V gene. Between the trimmed V and J ends, which lost 6 bases and 0 bases, there was a span of 14 bases. The CDR3 has 16 amino acids. CDR3 bases: TGTGCCAGCAGTAGGACAGGGACTACGAACACCGGGGAGCTGTTTTTT. Its protein product is CASSRTGTTNTGELFF.

The gene calls are TRBV21-1 and TRBJ1-2. TRBV21-1 is described as a pseudogene. The CDR3 is 15 residues long. The CDR3 DNA reads TGTGCCAGCTTCCCTCGGGACTCCTCCAGCTATGGCTACACCTTC. Residues: CASFPRDSSSYGYTF.

The V call is TRBV5-4, the J call TRBJ2-7, with no clear D. The CDR3 is 14 amino acids. Trimming pared 4 bases from V and 1 base from J, leaving 12 bases between. The germline CDR1 and CDR2 sequences are SGHNT and YYREEE (reference sequence). The CDR3 bases are TGTGCCAGCAGCCCTCACGCCGGGTCCTACGAGCAGTACTTC. Amino acids: CASSPHAGSYEQYF.

The rearrangement links TRBV2 to TRBJ2-7, with TRBD1 identical over 7 bases. CDR3 size: 15 residues. The germline gives CDR1 SNHLY, CDR2 FYNNEI. V gave up 5 bases and J gave up 0 bases; unmatched junction bases: 7. In DNA form, the CDR3 reads TGTGCCAGCAGTCGGGACAGAACTTCCTCCTACGAGCAGTACTTC. Its translation: CASSRDRTSSYEQYF.

The V and J genes are TRBV2 and TRBJ1-3; the D gene is possibly TRBD1 (6 bases). V dropped 5 bases and J dropped 0 bases, with 11 bases sitting between them. Germline assignment: CDR1 SNHLY and CDR2 FYNNEI. CDR3 size: 15 residues. The DNA for the CDR3 is TGTGCCAGCAGTCAGGACAGATCCTCTGGAAACACCATATATTTT. It encodes CASSQDRSSGNTIYF.

This clone is a singleton in its sample. Other nucleotide sequences in the sample specify the same CDR3. The chain uses TRBV6-5 and TRBJ2-7; 7 bases are shared with TRBD1. Germline loops: CDR1 MNHEY, CDR2 SVGAGI. V lost 4 bases and J lost 2; bases outside the gene matches: 2. This CDR3 has 13 residues. This CDR3 is CASSSQGAYEQYF. CDR3 bases: TGTGCCAGCAGTTCCCAGGGGGCCTACGAGCAGTACTTC.

The chain recombines TRBV2 with TRBJ2-7; D ambiguous. Trimming took off 4 bases at V and 3 bases at J, with 13 bases between the two ends. The CDR3 contains 14 residues. The germline CDR1 and CDR2 sequences are SNHLY and FYNNEI. In DNA, the CDR3 is TGTGCCAGCAGTGTATTCGCAGGTGGCTACGAGCAGTACTTC. It codes for CASSVFAGGYEQYF.

This chain joins TRBV9 and TRBJ2-7; D may be TRBD1 (6 bases). The CDR3 is 15 residues long. With 3 bases removed from V and 2 bases from J, the gap between germline ends came to 15 bases. Germline V gives CDR1 SGDLS, CDR2 YYNGEE. DNA of the CDR3: TGTGCCAGCAGCGCCGGGGCGGACAGAACCTACGAGCAGTACTTC. It specifies CASSAGADRTYEQYF.

The CDR3 coding sequence is TGCGCCAGCAGCTCTGGGACAAATAGCGAGACCCAGTACTTC. This gives the protein CASSSGTNSETQYF. This rearrangement joins TRBV5-1 to TRBJ2-5; tentatively, D is TRBD1 (6 bases). CDR1 is SGHRS and CDR2 is YFSETQ in the germline V gene. Trimming cost V 3 bases and J 5 bases, with 14 bases left between them. The CDR3 sequence is 14 residues long.

The chain is built from TRBV6-5 and TRBJ2-7, with 12 bases that match TRBD1. This CDR3 contains 14 residues. Germline loops: CDR1 MNHEY, CDR2 SVGAGI. V dropped 10 bases and J dropped 7; count of bases not matched to a gene: 11. CDR3 in amino acids: CATLPGQGAREQYF. The DNA for the CDR3 is TGTGCCACCCTCCCGGGACAGGGGGCGAGGGAGCAGTACTTC.

The chain has TRBV5-1 and TRBJ2-1; the D gene is possibly TRBD2 (7 bases). The V gene lost 5 bases and the J gene lost 0 bases, with 15 bases spanning the gap. Germline V gives CDR1 SGHRS, CDR2 YFSETQ. The CDR3 runs 16 residues. The CDR3 reads CASRSGGLSSYNEQFF. Written as DNA, the CDR3 is TGCGCCAGCAGATCGGGGGGCCTCAGCTCCTACAATGAGCAGTTCTTC.

J is TRBJ1-1 and V is TRBV5-1, with unresolved D. The V and J ends lost 3 bases and 4 bases respectively, with 16 bases between them. Germline V lookup: CDR1 SGHRS, CDR2 YFSETQ. CDR3 length: 15 residues. The CDR3 DNA reads as TGCGCCAGCAGCTACGGGGAACCAAAACGCACTGAAGCTTTCTTT. Translating it yields CASSYGEPKRTEAFF.

The CDR3 DNA reads TGTGCCAGCAGTGACGATTTAGAGTACCAAGAGACCCAGTACTTC. Its protein product is CASSDDLEYQETQYF. The chain is built from TRBV25-1 and TRBJ2-5; D unresolved. The V and J ends lost 3 bases and 0 bases respectively, with 11 bases between them. The CDR3 is 15 residues long. From germline, CDR1 is MGHDK and CDR2 SYGVNS.

The chain recombines TRBV11-2 with TRBJ2-2, with D uncertain. CDR1 and CDR2 (germline): SGHAT, FQNNGV. The CDR3 has 13 amino acids. V lost 3 bases and J 5 bases, leaving 7 bases between the germline ends. The DNA of the CDR3 is TGTGCCAGCAGCTTTGTCAGGACCGGGGAGCTGTTTTTT. Translation gives CASSFVRTGELFF. The full variable domain, with the rest looked up from reference TRBV11-2 and TRBJ2-2, is EAGVAQSPRYKIIEKRQSVAFWCNPISGHATLYWYQQILGQGPKLLIQFQNNGVVDDSQLPKDRFSAERLKGVDSTLKIQPAKLEDSAVYLCASSFVRTGELFFGEGSRLTVL.

On this clone itself: Other DNA sequences from this sample encode an identical CDR3 as well. The chain carries TRBV19 and TRBJ2-6; D is unresolved. The CDR3 consists of 13 residues. CDR1 and CDR2 from the germline V gene are LNHDA and SQIVND (reference sequence). The V and J ends lost 6 bases and 1 base respectively, with 4 bases between them. The CDR3 protein is CASSQSGANVLTF. The CDR3 DNA follows: TGTGCCAGTAGCCAATCTGGGGCCAACGTCCTGACTTTC.

The chain carries TRBV7-9 and TRBJ2-7; TRBD1 matches 7 bases. This CDR3 spans 16 amino acids. After removal of 2 bases from V and 1 base from J, the junction contained 8 bases not matched to a gene. Germline CDR1 SEHNR, CDR2 FQNEAQ (reference sequence). In DNA form, the CDR3 reads TGTGCCAGCAGCTTAATTTCTGTGACAGGGTCCTACGAGCAGTACTTC. As protein: CASSLISVTGSYEQYF.

This clone was detected only a few times. As DNA, the CDR3 is TGTGCCAGCAGTTACACTAGCGGGGAATACAATGAGCAGTTCTTC. It yields the protein CASSYTSGEYNEQFF. This rearrangement joins TRBV6-2 or TRBV6-3 to TRBJ2-1; 10 bases fit TRBD2. Germline V gives CDR1 MNHEY, CDR2 SVGEGT. V lost 2 bases, J lost 4 bases, and 2 bases stayed unmatched. The CDR3 sequence is 15 residues long.

This clone showed up just a few times. V and J are TRBV6-5 and TRBJ1-2; D is perhaps TRBD1 (5 bases). V was cut by 8 bases and J by 3 bases, with 16 bases left in between. Germline V gene data show CDR1 as MNHEY and CDR2 as SVGAGI. This CDR3 is built from 14 residues. The CDR3 region is CASVYRLSHYGYTF. As DNA, the CDR3 is TGTGCCAGCGTCTACAGGCTGAGCCACTATGGCTACACCTTC.

The CDR3 DNA reads TGTGCCATCAGTGAAGTGGAGGGTGACTACACCTTC. Amino acids: CAISEVEGDYTF. The rearrangement links TRBV10-3 to TRBJ1-2; no definite D call. V shed 3 bases and J shed 10 bases, with 12 bases lying between them. The germline gives CDR1 ENHRY, CDR2 SYGVKD. The CDR3 has 12 amino acids.

CDR3 DNA: TGTGCCAGCTCCGGGACTAGCGGGGGAGCCGGGGATACGCAGTATTTT. It codes for CASSGTSGGAGDTQYF. The chain recombines TRBV5-4 with TRBJ2-3; 14 nucleotides line up with TRBD2. The ends lost 7 bases at V and 6 bases at J; junction bases unmatched: 10. Germline CDR1 reads SGHNT; CDR2 reads YYREEE (reference sequence). The CDR3 has 16 residues.

The rearrangement links TRBV5-1 to TRBJ1-3; the match to TRBD1 covers 7 bases. Looked up from germline, CDR1 is SGHRS and CDR2 is YFSETQ. The CDR3 is 16 amino acids. V was clipped by 3 bases and J by 0 bases; unmatched bases: 6. The CDR3 loop is CASSSGQESSGNTIYF. The CDR3, as DNA: TGCGCCAGCAGCTCCGGACAGGAGAGCTCTGGAAACACCATATATTTT.